This T cell receptor beta chain was profiled in a study of shared clonotypes between healthy human individuals (dated by TCRdb to the early 2020s). Background on the whole study: A couple of women and a few men aged 18 to 49 years were included in the cohort. For each donor, three plates each were used for CD4 naive and CD4 memory, two plates were used for CD8 naive, and one plate was used for CD8 memory. To estimate repertoire size and how much clonotypes are shared between individuals, the study performed deep sequencing of blood TCR repertoires from roughly five healthy adults. To increase sequencing depth and limit assay-specific biases, different laboratories used diverse techniques to prepare libraries and sequence TCR repertoires. Per donor, leukapheresis produced somewhere between about 0.8 and 9.5 billion PBMCs.

Using the deep immunoSEQ assay, TCR CDR3 regions were amplified from genomic DNA by multiplex PCR. Extracted genomic DNA from each cell subset was spread evenly across all wells of several immunoSEQ 96-well plates, with each plate serving as a replicate. For sorted subsets, 150 to 200 ng genomic DNA, equal to tens of thousands of T cell genomes, was loaded into each replicate PCR. Purified libraries were measured with a Qubit 3.0 fluorometer, size-checked on a Bioanalyzer 2100, and measured again with the KAPA Library Quantification kit. Every immunoSEQ 96-well plate was sequenced on a separate single-read 150-cycle Illumina NextSeq 550 flow cell. As for the original processing: Because only junctional sequences without quality scores were contained in the immunoSEQ output, filtering matching that applied to full-length reads could not be performed. To assign V/J genes and CDR3, sequences were annotated using PyIR, a Python wrapper for IgBLAST v1.9, with IMGT germline references. Reads were filtered out if the reads had weak V/J assignments (E-value above 1e-6), no CDR3, stop codons, out-of-frame junctions, or ambiguous translated residues. V3J clonotypes were defined as sequences sharing the same inferred V gene, J gene, and CDR3 amino acid sequence. The percentage overlap between two repertoires was calculated by dividing the number of shared unique clonotypes by the size of the smaller repertoire. RTK rarefaction, the Chao1 estimator, and Recon v2.1 estimates of unobserved clonotypes were used to assess repertoire richness. OLGA was used to compute generation probabilities for all TCRbeta clonotypes that the gDNA method yielded from several donors. Entries here come from immuneACCESS through TCRdb and include only in-frame sequences with V and J called. Some clones fail to appear in such tables; in the studies checked, an unresolved V gene covers under half of the shortfall, and the cause of the remainder is unknown. That table gives V, J and clone size, and the DNA gave D and trimming. This sample holds a few million clones; 85% to 95% were observed only once. 0.39% of the sample rests with the top ten.

A note on this clone: Which antigen it targets is not known. Base quality data are lacking; no much larger clone is found one base away.

Healthy HIV-negative adults with no recently reported acute infections or vaccinations were included as donors. Every donor was a Caucasian adult residing in Nashville, Tennessee, USA. CD4+ T cells were enriched by magnetic negative selection; naive cells were then positively selected on CD45RA, and the negative fraction formed the memory subset. After blood collection by leukapheresis, PBMCs were isolated using Ficoll-Histopaque density gradient centrifugation and then cryopreserved in the vapor phase of liquid nitrogen. Purity and quantity of every magnetically sorted T cell population were checked by analytical flow cytometry. From each sorted fraction, genomic DNA was isolated and quantified by UV absorbance on a Nanodrop 2000c. Measured from the cysteine to the phenylalanine, the CDR3 is 15 residues long. Just CDR3 DNA is preserved here, 45 bases in frame from base 1. From the germline V gene, CDR1 is MNHEY and CDR2 is SVGAGI. For this chain, trimming is 5 bases at the V end and 1 base at the J end, and the number of junction bases without a gene match is 5.

What the study reported, not specific to this receptor: About 5% of naive CD4, 3.5% of naive CD8, roughly 2.4% of memory CD4, and about 0.4% of memory CD8 clonotypes were shared across several donors. Estimated clonotype richness was generally larger for naive than for memory subsets. Even with the large sequencing depth, rarefaction of the sorted-subset datasets indicated that sequencing was incomplete. Because the study included a small number of donors, the genetic and exposure-history diversity represented was limited. Compared with non-shared clonotypes, the clonotypes found in all four sorted-subset donors had higher generation probabilities. Pairwise subsampling led to the expectation that sequencing depth would affect the degree of clonotype sharing among donors. Sampling was restricted to blood, and TCR repertoires in tissue are likely to differ from TCR repertoires in blood.

This chain is built from TRBV6-5 and TRBJ1-2; 9 of the junction bases match TRBD1. The sample was naive CD4+ T cells from PBMCs. This specimen's cell subset or site label, per the study, means: CD45RA+ positively selected. This sequence originates from a man aged 18 to 30 in good health. Some clones in this sample may be carry-over from other donors' samples. The nucleotide sequence reads TGTGCCAGCAGTCCACAGGGGGCTGGTAACTATGGCTACACCTTC. It translates as CASSPQGAGNYGYTF.